These 3 T cell receptor beta chains were sequenced from one sample in a study of blood T cell repertoires in COVID-19. Profiled with immunoSEQ multiplex PCR; TCRdb holds only in-frame clones, not every one. The sample has around 100,000 clones, around nine tenths seen once. Input material: peripheral blood. Receptors were obtained from a woman between 45 and 60 years old with COVID-19, enrolled during active disease.

The J gene is TRBJ1-6, the V gene TRBV15; D gene ambiguous. This CDR3 region has 13 residues. Germline lookup yields CDR1 LNHNV and CDR2 YYDKDF (reference sequence). The V end lost 8 bases, the J end lost 9 bases, and 14 bases lay between the germline ends. CDR3: CATSEQTGSPLHF. In DNA, the CDR3 is TGTGCCACCTCCGAGCAGACTGGTTCACCCCTCCACTTT.

The chain uses TRBV21-1 and TRBJ2-5; TRBD1, the table's D call, lacks a check against the DNA. TRBV21-1 is a known pseudogene. The CDR3 sequence is 14 residues long. The CDR3, as DNA: TGTGCCAGCAGCAAAGTCCCAGGGAAGGAGACCCAGTACTTC. Residues: CASSKVPGKETQYF.

The genes are TRBV5-1 and TRBJ1-1; maybe TRBD1 (6 bases). With 4 bases removed from V and 2 bases from J, the gap between germline ends came to 15 bases. The CDR3 is 15 residues long. CDR1 and CDR2 from the germline V gene are SGHRS and YFSETQ. The DNA of the CDR3 is TGCGCCAGCAGCGGTACAGGGCTCGAAAACACTGAAGCTTTCTTT. Protein product: CASSGTGLENTEAFF.